This TCR beta chain was found in a study of blood T cell repertoires in COVID-19. Germline V gene sequence: CDR1 KGHDR, CDR2 SFDVKD. The CDR3 contains 18 residues. V gave up 4 bases and J gave up 4 bases, with 22 bases separating them. Per the original methods: Amplification of reference gene primers provided the estimated nucleated cell counts. Using immunoSEQ multiplex PCR, the repertoire was profiled, and TCRdb retains in-frame clones only, with some absent. That table furnishes V, J and clone size, whereas the DNA furnished D and trimming. The sample lists roughly 460,000 clones; about 90% were seen once. During active infection, Seattle patients enrolled and were then monitored through disease.

The sequence derives from a man aged 18 to 30 with COVID-19, enrolled during active disease. The sample comprised peripheral blood. The chain employs TRBV24-1 and TRBJ2-1, with a tentative D call TRBD1 (6 bases). The CDR3 region has the DNA TGTGCCACCAGTGACATCGCCCATCCCGGGACAAATTACAATGAGCAGTTCTTC. As protein: CATSDIAHPGTNYNEQFF.